In this sample, the clone carrying this TCR beta chain turned up many times. Antigen unknown. The data were obtained in a study of T cells in Graves' hyperthyroidism and ophthalmopathy. The V segment lost 3 bases and the J segment 4 bases; nucleotides outside the gene matches: 4. The CDR3 contains 15 residues. The CDR3 regions of TCR beta were amplified from RNA transcripts. TCR CDR3 underwent first-round RT-PCR with the HTBI primer set. Each CDR3 protein gets one entry after TCRdb re-called the multiplex PCR reads with MiXCR. The table has about 350,000 distinct CDR3 sequences, around 14% seen once. Study-level findings and limits: Prediction of ophthalmopathy progression came a median around 7.1 months pre-onset.

Sequenced input: blood. The rearrangement links TRBV12-3 or TRBV12-4 to TRBJ2-3, with 10 nucleotides matching TRBD1. The clonotype was recovered from a woman in her twenties or thirties with Graves' hyperthyroidism. Here the CDR3 reads CASSFGQGVSDTQYF. The CDR3 DNA follows: TGTGCCAGCAGTTTCGGACAGGGGGTATCAGATACGCAGTATTTT.